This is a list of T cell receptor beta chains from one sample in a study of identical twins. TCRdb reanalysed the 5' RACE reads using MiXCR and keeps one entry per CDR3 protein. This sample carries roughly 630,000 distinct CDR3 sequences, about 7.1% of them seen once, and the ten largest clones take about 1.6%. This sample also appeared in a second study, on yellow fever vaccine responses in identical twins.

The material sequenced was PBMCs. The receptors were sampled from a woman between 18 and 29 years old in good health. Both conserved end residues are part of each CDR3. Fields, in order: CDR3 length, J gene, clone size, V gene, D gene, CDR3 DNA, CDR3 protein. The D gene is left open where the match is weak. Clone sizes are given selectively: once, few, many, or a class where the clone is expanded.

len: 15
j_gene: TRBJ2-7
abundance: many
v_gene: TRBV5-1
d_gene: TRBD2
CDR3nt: TGCGCCAGCAGCTCGCCTAGCGGGAACTACTACGAGCAGTACTTC
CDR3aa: CASSSPSGNYYEQYF

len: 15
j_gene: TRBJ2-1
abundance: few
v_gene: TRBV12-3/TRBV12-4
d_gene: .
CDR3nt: TGTGCCAGCAGCCACGGGAGAGTGGGGTCTAATGAGCAGTTCTTC
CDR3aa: CASSHGRVGSNEQFF

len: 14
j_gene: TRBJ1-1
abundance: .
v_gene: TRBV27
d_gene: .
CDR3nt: TGTGCCAGCAGTTTTTCTTTGGGGAACACTGAAGCTTTCTTT
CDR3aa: CASSFSLGNTEAFF

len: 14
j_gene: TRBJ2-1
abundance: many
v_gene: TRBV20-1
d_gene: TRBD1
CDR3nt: TGCAGTGCCAGACAGGGGGTTGACTACAATGAGCAGTTCTTC
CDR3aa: CSARQGVDYNEQFF

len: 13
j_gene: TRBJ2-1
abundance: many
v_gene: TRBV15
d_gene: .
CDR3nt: TGTGCCACCAGCAGACTTTTACGGGGTGAGCAGTTCTTC
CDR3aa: CATSRLLRGEQFF

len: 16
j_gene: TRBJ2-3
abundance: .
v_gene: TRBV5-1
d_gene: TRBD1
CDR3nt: TGCGCCAGCAGCCCCGGACAGGGTGGGTTCGCAGATACGCAGTATTTT
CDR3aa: CASSPGQGGFADTQYF

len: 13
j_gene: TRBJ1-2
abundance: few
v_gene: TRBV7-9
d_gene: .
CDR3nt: TGTGCCAGCAGCCCCCGGTGGAGAGATGGCTACACCTTC
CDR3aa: CASSPRWRDGYTF

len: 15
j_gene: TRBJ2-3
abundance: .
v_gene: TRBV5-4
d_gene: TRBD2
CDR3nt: TGTGCCAGCAGCTCTAGCGGAGGGGCAGGAGATACGCAGTATTTT
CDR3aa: CASSSSGGAGDTQYF

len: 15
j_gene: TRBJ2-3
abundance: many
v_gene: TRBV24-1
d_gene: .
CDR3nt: TGTGCCACCAGTGATCCGGGACGGTCGGTAGATACGCAGTATTTT
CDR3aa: CATSDPGRSVDTQYF

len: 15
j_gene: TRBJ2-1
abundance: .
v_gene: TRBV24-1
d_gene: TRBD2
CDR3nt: TGTGCCACCAGTGCCTCGCTTCTAGCGGGAGATGAGCAGTTCTTC
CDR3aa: CATSASLLAGDEQFF

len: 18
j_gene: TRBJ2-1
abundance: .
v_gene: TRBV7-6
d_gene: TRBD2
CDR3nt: TGTGCCAGCAGCTTAGCGAGGCGGGGGGTAGGATTGGGGAATGAGCAGTTCTTC
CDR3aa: CASSLARRGVGLGNEQFF

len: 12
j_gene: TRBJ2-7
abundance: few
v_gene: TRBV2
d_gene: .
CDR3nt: TGTGCCAGCAAAGGGGCTGACTACGAGCAGTACTTC
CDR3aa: CASKGADYEQYF

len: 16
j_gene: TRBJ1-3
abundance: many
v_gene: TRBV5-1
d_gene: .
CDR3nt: TGCGCCAGCAGCCAAAACGGACTAAGCTCTGGAAACACCATATATTTT
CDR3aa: CASSQNGLSSGNTIYF

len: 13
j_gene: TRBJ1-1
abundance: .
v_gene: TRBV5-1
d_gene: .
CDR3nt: TGCGCCAGCAGCGGGGGGAAGAACACTGAAGCTTTCTTT
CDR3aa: CASSGGKNTEAFF

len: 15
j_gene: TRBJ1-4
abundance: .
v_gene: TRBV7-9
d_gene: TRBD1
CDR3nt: TGTGCCAGCAGCTCCTCGGGACAGTGGAATGAAAAACTGTTTTTT
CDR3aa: CASSSSGQWNEKLFF

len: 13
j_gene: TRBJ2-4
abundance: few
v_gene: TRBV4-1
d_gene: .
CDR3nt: TGCGCCAGCAGCGAAGGACCCAAGGACATTCAGTACTTC
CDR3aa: CASSEGPKDIQYF

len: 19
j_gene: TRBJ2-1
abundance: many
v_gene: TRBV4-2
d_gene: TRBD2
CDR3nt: TGTGCCAGCAGCCAAGTCGGCGGTAGCGGGGGCAAGTCCTACAATGAGCAGTTCTTC
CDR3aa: CASSQVGGSGGKSYNEQFF

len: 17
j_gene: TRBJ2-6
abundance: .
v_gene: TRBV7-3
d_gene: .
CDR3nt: TGTGCCAGCAGTTTGGACAGTGTCGTCTCTGGGGCCAACGTCCTGACTTTC
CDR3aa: CASSLDSVVSGANVLTF

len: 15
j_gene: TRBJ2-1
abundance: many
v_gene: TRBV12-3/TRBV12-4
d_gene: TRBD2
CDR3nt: TGTGCCAGCAGTCACTGGACTAGCGGGAGTAATGAGCAGTTCTTC
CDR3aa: CASSHWTSGSNEQFF

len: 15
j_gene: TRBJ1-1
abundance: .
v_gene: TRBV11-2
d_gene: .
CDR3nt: TGTGCCAGCAGCTTAGATCAGGCGGGGAACACTGAAGCTTTCTTT
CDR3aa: CASSLDQAGNTEAFF

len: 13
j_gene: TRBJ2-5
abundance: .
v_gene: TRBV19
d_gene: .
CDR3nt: TGTGCCAGTAGTATTATGGGGGAAGAGACCCAGTACTTC
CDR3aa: CASSIMGEETQYF

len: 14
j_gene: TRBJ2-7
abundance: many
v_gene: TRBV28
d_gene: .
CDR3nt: TGTGCCAGCAGTTTTGGGGACTCGGCCTACGAGCAGTACTTC
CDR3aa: CASSFGDSAYEQYF

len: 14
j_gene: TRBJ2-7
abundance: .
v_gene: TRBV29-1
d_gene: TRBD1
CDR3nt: TGCAGCGTCCCTCGGGACAGGGAACCCTACGAGCAGTACTTC
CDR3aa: CSVPRDREPYEQYF

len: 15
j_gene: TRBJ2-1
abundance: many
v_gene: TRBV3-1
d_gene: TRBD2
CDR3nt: TGTGCCAGCAGCCAAGGGGCTAGCGGGAGTTGGGAGCAGTTCTTC
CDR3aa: CASSQGASGSWEQFF

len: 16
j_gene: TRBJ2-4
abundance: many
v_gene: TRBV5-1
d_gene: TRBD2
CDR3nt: TGCGCCAGCAGTTTTGGGACTAGCGTAACCAAAAACATTCAGTACTTC
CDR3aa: CASSFGTSVTKNIQYF

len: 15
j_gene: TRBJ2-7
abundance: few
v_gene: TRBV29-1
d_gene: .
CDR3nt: TGCAGCGTTGAAGATCCCTCGGCAGGGCACTACGAGCAGTACTTC
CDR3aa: CSVEDPSAGHYEQYF

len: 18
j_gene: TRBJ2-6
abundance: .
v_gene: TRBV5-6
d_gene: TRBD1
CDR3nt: TGTGCCAGCAGCTTGGGGGACAGACCGAGAGCTGGGGCCAACGTCCTGACTTTC
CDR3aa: CASSLGDRPRAGANVLTF

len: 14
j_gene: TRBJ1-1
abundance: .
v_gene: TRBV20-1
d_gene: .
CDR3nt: TGCAGTGCTCCGATCCCGGGGGCCGGGACTGAAGCTTTCTTT
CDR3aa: CSAPIPGAGTEAFF

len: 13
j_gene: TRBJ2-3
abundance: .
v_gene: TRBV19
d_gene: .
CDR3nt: TGTGCCAGTAGTATGAGAGGGGCAGATACGCAGTATTTT
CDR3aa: CASSMRGADTQYF

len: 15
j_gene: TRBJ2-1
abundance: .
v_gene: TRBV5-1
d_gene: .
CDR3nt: TGCGCCAGCAGCTTGGTACGGGAGCCCCCACGAGAGCAGTTCTTC
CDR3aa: CASSLVREPPREQFF

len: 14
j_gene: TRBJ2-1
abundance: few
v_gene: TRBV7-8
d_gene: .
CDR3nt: TGTGCCAGCGGTTTAGGGGCAGCATACAATGAGCAGTTCTTC
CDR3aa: CASGLGAAYNEQFF

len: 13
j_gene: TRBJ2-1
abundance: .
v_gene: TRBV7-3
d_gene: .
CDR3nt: TGTGCCAGCAGCAAATACTCCTACAATGAGCAGTTCTTC
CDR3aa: CASSKYSYNEQFF

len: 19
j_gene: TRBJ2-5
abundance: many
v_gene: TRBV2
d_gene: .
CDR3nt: TGTGCCAGCAGTGATGGGGGTGGTAGGGGATCACCCCCACAAGAGACCCAGTACTTC
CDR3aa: CASSDGGGRGSPPQETQYF

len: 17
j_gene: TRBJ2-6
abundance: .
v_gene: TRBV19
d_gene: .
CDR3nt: TGTGCCAGTAAAAAGGTCGATAACCCGAAAGGGGCCAACGTCCTGACTTTC
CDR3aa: CASKKVDNPKGANVLTF

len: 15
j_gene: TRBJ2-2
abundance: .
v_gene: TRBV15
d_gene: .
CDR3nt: TGTGCCACCAGCAGAGATCGAGGTCCCGCCGGGGAGCTGTTTTTT
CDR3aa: CATSRDRGPAGELFF

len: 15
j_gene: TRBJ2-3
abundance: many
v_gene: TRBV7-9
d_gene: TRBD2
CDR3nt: TGTGCCAGCAGTAGCCGACTAGCCAGCACAGATACGCAGTATTTT
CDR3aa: CASSSRLASTDTQYF

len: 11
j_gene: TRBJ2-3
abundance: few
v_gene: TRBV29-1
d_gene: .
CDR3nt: TGCAGCGTTGGGGAGACAGATACGCAGTATTTT
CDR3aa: CSVGETDTQYF

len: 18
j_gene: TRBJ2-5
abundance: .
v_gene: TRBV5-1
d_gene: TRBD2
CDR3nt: TGCGCCAGCAGCTTGGGTCCAGGGACTAGCGGGGGAGTTGTGACCCAGTACTTC
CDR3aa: CASSLGPGTSGGVVTQYF

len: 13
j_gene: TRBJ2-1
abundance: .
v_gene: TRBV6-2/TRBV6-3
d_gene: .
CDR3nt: TGTGCCAGCAGTCCGACTATTAGTCAGGTGCAGTTCTTC
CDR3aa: CASSPTISQVQFF

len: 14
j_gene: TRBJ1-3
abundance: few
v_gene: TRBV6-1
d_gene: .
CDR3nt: TGTGCCAGCAGTGAAGACAGGGCTGGAAACACCATATATTTT
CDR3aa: CASSEDRAGNTIYF

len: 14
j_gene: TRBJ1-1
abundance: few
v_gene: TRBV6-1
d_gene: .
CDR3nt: TGTGCCAGCATGCGAACGCAGATGAACACTGAAGCTTTCTTT
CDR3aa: CASMRTQMNTEAFF

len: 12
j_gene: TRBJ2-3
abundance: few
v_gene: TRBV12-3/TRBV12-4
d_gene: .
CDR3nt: TGTGCCAGCGGAACAGGACCAGATACGCAGTATTTT
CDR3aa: CASGTGPDTQYF

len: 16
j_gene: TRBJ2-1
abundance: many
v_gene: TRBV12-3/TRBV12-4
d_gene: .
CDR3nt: TGTGCCAGCAGTCCCCGAGGCAGGAGCTCCTACAATGAGCAGTTCTTC
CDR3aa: CASSPRGRSSYNEQFF

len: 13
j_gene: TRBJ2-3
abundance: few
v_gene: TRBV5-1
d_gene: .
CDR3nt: TGCGCCAGCAGCTTGGGTTGGTCACCCGAGGAGTATTTT
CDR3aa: CASSLGWSPEEYF

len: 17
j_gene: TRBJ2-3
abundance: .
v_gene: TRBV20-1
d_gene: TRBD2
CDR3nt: TGCAGTGCTAGAGATCAAGTAGCGGGGGGAAGCACAGATACGCAGTATTTT
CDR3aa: CSARDQVAGGSTDTQYF

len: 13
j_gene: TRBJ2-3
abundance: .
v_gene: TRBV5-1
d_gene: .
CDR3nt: TGCGCCACCGCGGGCGCCCGCACGGATACGCAGTATTTT
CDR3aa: CATAGARTDTQYF

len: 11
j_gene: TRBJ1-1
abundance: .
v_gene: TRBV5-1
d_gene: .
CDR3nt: TGCGCCAGCAGCTTGTACGGTAGGGCTTTCTTT
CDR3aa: CASSLYGRAFF

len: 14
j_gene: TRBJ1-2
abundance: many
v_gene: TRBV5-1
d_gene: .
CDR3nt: TGCGCCAGCAGCTTGGCGGGGCACGACTATGGCTACACCTTC
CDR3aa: CASSLAGHDYGYTF

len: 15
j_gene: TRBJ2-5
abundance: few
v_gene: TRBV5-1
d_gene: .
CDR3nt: TGCGCCAGCAGCAAAACACTAGGCGTGGGGGAGACCCAGTACTTC
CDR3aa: CASSKTLGVGETQYF

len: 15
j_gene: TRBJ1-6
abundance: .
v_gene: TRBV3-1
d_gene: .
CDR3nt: TGTGCCAGCAGCCAAGGTACAGGGTTACGGTCACCCCTCCACTTT
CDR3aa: CASSQGTGLRSPLHF

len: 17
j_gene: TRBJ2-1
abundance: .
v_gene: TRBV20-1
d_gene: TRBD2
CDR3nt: TGCAGTGCTAGGACTCTTTCCGGGGGGGCCTCCTACAATGAGCAGTTCTTC
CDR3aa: CSARTLSGGASYNEQFF